Listed here are 9 T cell receptor beta chains from one sample, sequenced in a study of blood T cell repertoires in COVID-19. Some clones are missing from TCRdb's copy, which holds only in-frame ones; the method was immunoSEQ multiplex PCR. The sample shows tens of thousands of clones, 75% to 90% of them seen only once. The material sequenced was peripheral blood. The receptors stem from a woman of 80 years or more with active or convalescent COVID-19.

This chain joins TRBV18 and TRBJ1-1, with no clear D. Trimming removed 2 bases from V and 4 bases from J, with 8 bases in between. The V gene's germline CDR1 is KGHSH and CDR2 LQKENI. CDR3 length equals 13 residues. The CDR3 bases are TGTGCCAGCTCACCAGGGTGGAGCACTGAAGCTTTCTTT. It codes for CASSPGWSTEAFF.

The V and J genes are TRBV3-1 (or the pseudogene TRBV3-2) and TRBJ1-6; D perhaps matches TRBD1 (6 bases). Germline-derived CDR1 and CDR2 are LGHDT and YNNKEL (reference sequence). CDR3 length equals 15 residues. V lost 4 bases, J lost 10 bases, and 17 bases lay in between. This CDR3 is CASSPTTGSQSPLHF. CDR3 nucleotide sequence: TGTGCCAGCAGCCCCACAACAGGGTCTCAATCACCCCTCCACTTT.

The V gene is TRBV6-5, the J gene TRBJ1-5; 9 bases line up with TRBD1. This CDR3 is built from 13 residues. The germline V gene has CDR1 MNHEY and CDR2 SVGAGI. V lost 5 bases to trimming and J lost 5 bases; unmatched junction nucleotides: 1. For the CDR3, the DNA is TGTGCCAGCAGTACAGGGGGCTATCAGCCCCAGCATTTT. Translation gives CASSTGGYQPQHF.

The rearrangement uses TRBV11-1 and TRBJ1-1; 8 bases map to TRBD1. The CDR3 is 15 amino acids. J gave up 0 bases and V 1 base, and 1 base lay outside the gene matches. Germline CDR1 is SGHAT and CDR2 is FQDESV (reference sequence). The CDR3 sequence is CASSLEGQVNTEAFF. The CDR3 DNA sequence: TGTGCCAGCAGCTTAGAGGGACAGGTGAACACTGAAGCTTTCTTT.

The chain uses TRBV29-1 and TRBJ2-3, with D unresolved. The germline CDR1 and CDR2 sequences are SQVTM and ANQGSEA. Trimming took 4 bases from V and 2 from J, leaving 4 bases between them. This CDR3 comprises 11 residues. CDR3 sequence: CSVGVTDTQYF. The CDR3 DNA reads TGCAGCGTTGGAGTCACAGATACGCAGTATTTT.

The rearrangement joins TRBV6-6 to TRBJ1-4, with a tentative D call TRBD1 (5 bases). The V end was cut by 5 bases, the J end by 3 bases, with 13 bases between. This CDR3 contains 15 residues. CDR1 is MNHNY and CDR2 is SVGAGI in the germline V gene (reference sequence). The CDR3 reads CASSHQGYANEKLFF. CDR3 bases: TGTGCCAGCAGTCATCAGGGATACGCTAATGAAAAACTGTTTTTT.

Only a few counts were recorded for this clone. The chain has TRBV24-1 and TRBJ2-7; D possibly corresponds to TRBD1 (5 bases). The CDR3 extends over 12 amino acids. The germline V and J ends were trimmed by 5 bases and 3 bases, with 7 bases remaining between them. Germline lookup yields CDR1 KGHDR and CDR2 SFDVKD. The CDR3 nucleotides read TGTGCCACCAGTGGGGGCGGCTACGAGCAGTACTTC. Amino acid sequence: CATSGGGYEQYF.

The chain carries TRBV4-3 and TRBJ1-6; D may be TRBD1 (6 bases). The CDR3 is 13 amino acids. V lost 2 bases, J lost 9 bases, and 8 bases lay in between. Per the germline V gene, CDR1 is LGHNA and CDR2 is YSLEER. CDR3 DNA sequence: TGCGCCAGCAGCCAACAGGGGTTTTCACCCCTCCACTTT. Protein sequence: CASSQQGFSPLHF.

The CDR3 DNA sequence: TGTGCCAGCTCACCACTACTAGAGAACACCGGGGAGCTGTTTTTT. Translated: CASSPLLENTGELFF. V and J are TRBV18 and TRBJ2-2, with a possible D match to TRBD2 (5 bases). Germline V gene sequence: CDR1 KGHSH, CDR2 LQKENI. V lost 1 base and J lost 1, with 7 bases in between. The CDR3 totals 15 residues.